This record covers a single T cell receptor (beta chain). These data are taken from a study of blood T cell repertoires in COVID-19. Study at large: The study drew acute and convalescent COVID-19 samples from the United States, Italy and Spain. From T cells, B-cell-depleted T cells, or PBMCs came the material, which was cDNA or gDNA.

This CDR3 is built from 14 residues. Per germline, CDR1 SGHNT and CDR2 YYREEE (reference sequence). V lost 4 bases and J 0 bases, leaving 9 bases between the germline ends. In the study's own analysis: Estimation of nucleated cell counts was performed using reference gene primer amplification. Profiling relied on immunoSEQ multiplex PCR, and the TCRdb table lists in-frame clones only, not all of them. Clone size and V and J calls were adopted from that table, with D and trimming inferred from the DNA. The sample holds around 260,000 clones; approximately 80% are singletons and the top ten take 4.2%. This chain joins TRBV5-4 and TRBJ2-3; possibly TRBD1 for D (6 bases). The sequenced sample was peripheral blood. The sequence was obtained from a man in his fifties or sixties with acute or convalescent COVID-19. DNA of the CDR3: TGTGCCAGCAGCCGGGACACAAGCACAGATACGCAGTATTTT. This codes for CASSRDTSTDTQYF.